These T cell receptor beta chains were read from a single sample in a study of blood T cell repertoires in COVID-19. Using immunoSEQ multiplex PCR, the repertoire was profiled, and TCRdb retains in-frame clones only, with some absent. Of some 220,000 clones in the sample, roughly 91% were seen once. The sequenced sample consisted of peripheral blood. The receptors come from a man between 25 and 39 years old with COVID-19, enrolled during active disease. CDR3s include the opening cysteine and the closing phenylalanine or tryptophan. Each record gives: V gene, CDR3 protein.

>TRBV19
CASSIVPGGGNQPQHF
>TRBV30
CAWSVKADYTDTQYF
>TRBV30
CAWSWGQGNLGLTGELFF
>TRBV30
CAWITTSGIRRKPSGNTIYF
>TRBV5-1
CASSLREPGELFF
>TRBV7-2
CASSPQRRYQETQYF
>TRBV7-9
CASSLEENSPLHF
>TRBV11-2
CASSIRTASYEQYF
>TRBV20-1
CSASRFVRGSSNTEAFF
>TRBV7-9
CASSLARGGGAAETQYF
>TRBV6-2/TRBV6-3
CASTPAGASNQPQHF
>TRBV7-9
CASSSGAGANVLTF
>TRBV5-4
CASSTGSTNEKLFF
>TRBV5-4
CASSWYGVTGNTIYF
>TRBV13
CASSRSSGGASTGELFF
>TRBV5-4
CASSPYQGSGGTRTGELFF
>TRBV7-9
CASSFYDRPYGYTF
>TRBV30
CAWSTAPGGQPQHF
>TRBV27
CASSLRQGGGYTF
>TRBV5-5
CASSPQGGTEAFF
>TRBV18
CASSPGEGREQYF
>TRBV5-6
CASSLLVAANTGELFF
>TRBV11-1
CASSSTSGTDTQYF
>TRBV6-1
CASSEISRATNEKLFF